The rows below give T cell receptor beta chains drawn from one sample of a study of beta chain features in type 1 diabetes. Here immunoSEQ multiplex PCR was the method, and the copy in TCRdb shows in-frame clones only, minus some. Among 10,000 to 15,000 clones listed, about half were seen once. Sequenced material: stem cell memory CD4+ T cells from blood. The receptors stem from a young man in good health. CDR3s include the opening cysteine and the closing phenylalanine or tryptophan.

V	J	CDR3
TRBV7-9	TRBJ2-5	CASSLAASGKETQYF
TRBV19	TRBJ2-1	CASSNTGTGYYNEQFF
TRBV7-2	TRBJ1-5	CASSLQGAGNQPQHF
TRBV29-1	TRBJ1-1	CSVDRGLNTEAFF
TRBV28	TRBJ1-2	CASTRGGPLHGYTF
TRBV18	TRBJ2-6	CASSPRVISGANVLTF
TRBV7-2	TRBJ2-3	CASSLTLGTSLVGTQYF
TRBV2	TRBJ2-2	CASREGANTGELFF
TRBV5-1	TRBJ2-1	CASSTGLAPNNEQFF
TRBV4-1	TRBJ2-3	CASSQDRWRTDTQYF
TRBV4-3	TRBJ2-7	CASSQGVQGTYEQYF
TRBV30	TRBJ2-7	CAWSPGQGIDEQYF
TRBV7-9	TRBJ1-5	CASSQNTGGRQPQHF
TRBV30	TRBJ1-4	CAWSRDNNEKLFF
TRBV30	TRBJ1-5	CAWSLGQGGQPQHF
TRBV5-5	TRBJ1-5	CASSLAGGGNQPQHF
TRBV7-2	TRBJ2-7	CASSQGQVVDEQYF
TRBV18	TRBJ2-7	CASSPRTDFYEQYF
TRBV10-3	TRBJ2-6	CATESGVSGANVLTF
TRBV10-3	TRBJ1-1	CASTGNTEAFF
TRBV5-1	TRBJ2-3	CASSLASSTDTQYF
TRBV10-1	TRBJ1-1	CASSERTGGYTEAFF
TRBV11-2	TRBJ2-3	CASSPGWAGRTDTQYF
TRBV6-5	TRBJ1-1	CASRTTGSRSEAFF
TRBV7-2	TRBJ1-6	CASSLQDSYNSPLHF
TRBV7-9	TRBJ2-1	CASLEGISSYNEQFF
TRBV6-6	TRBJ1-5	CASSYWQDSNQPQHF
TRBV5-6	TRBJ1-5	CASSLGWGRINQPQHF
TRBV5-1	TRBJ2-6	CASSLLNVLTF
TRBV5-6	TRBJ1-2	CASSPRTGFHGYTF
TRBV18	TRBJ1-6	CASSPGQGSNSPLHF
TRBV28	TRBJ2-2	CASSFGGRANTGELFF
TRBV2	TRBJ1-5	CASSPGLGQPQHF
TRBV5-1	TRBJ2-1	CASSRQGDYNEQFF
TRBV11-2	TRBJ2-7	CASGGGTSDYF
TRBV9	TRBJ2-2	CASGFGWTGELFF
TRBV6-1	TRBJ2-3	CASTLALSTDTQYF
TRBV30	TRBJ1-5	CAWSPPGTGVPQHF
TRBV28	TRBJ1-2	CASVRGGFGYTF
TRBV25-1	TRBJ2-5	CASSEYYGAQETQYF
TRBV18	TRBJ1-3	CASSPAISGNTIYF
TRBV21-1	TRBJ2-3	CASSKGTGFRDTQYF
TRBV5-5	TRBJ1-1	CASSGRGGRGDTEAFF
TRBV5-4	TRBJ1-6	CASRRTGDWSPLHF